One and the same sample provided the 19 T cell receptor beta chains below, sequenced in a study of cytomegalovirus exposure and HLA in healthy donors. The PCR ran on 60 Vbeta and 13 Jbeta primers. Some clones are missing from TCRdb's copy, which holds only in-frame ones; the method was immunoSEQ multiplex PCR. There are approximately 69,000 clones in the sample; around 64% occur only once, and about 20% lies in the top ten. The sample taken for sequencing was PBMCs. Receptor source: a man aged 40-49 years in good health and CMV-seropositive.

This clone turned up a few times. The chain recombines TRBV18 with TRBJ1-1; TRBD1 matches 7 bases. V trimming: 3 bases; J trimming: 10 bases; junction bases outside the gene matches: 11. The CDR3 extends over 14 amino acids. Per the germline V gene, CDR1 is KGHSH and CDR2 is LQKENI. DNA for the CDR3: TGTGCCAGCTCACCCGAGACAGGGAGCGGTGGAGCTTTCTTT. It codes for CASSPETGSGGAFF.

V gene TRBV4-2 combines with J gene TRBJ1-1, with 8 positions matching TRBD1. The CDR3 covers 17 residues. The germline V gene has CDR1 LGHNA and CDR2 YNFKEQ. V was clipped by 4 bases and J by 1 base; unmatched bases: 11. The CDR3 region has the DNA TGTGCCAGCAGCCGAAATCAGGGGGCGATGGGGAACACTGAAGCTTTCTTT. Protein product: CASSRNQGAMGNTEAFF.

The chain is built from TRBV23-1 and TRBJ2-1; D is possibly TRBD2 (5 bases). TRBV23-1 counts as an open reading frame of uncertain function. The CDR3 length is 16 residues. Trimming stripped 8 bases from V and 0 bases from J, with 17 bases between. In nucleotides, the CDR3 is TGCGCCAGCGGGTCTAGCCGTGACATCTCCTACAATGAGCAGTTCTTC. This sequence encodes CASGSSRDISYNEQFF.

The rearrangement uses TRBV2 and TRBJ2-3, with TRBD1 identical over 10 bases. Per the germline V gene, CDR1 is SNHLY and CDR2 is FYNNEI. The V and J ends lost 7 bases and 6 bases, in that order; junction bases with no gene match: 4. The CDR3 covers 13 residues. The CDR3 sequence is CASTDRGLDTQYF. The CDR3 region has the DNA TGTGCCAGCACCGACAGGGGGCTGGATACGCAGTATTTT.

This sequence joins TRBV6-5 and TRBJ1-1; possible D gene TRBD1, 6 bases. This CDR3 has 14 residues. Germline CDR1 reads MNHEY; CDR2 reads SVGAGI. The germline V and J ends were trimmed by 6 bases and 4 bases, with 15 bases remaining between them. CDR3: CASRRTALGTEAFF. The CDR3 DNA follows: TGTGCCAGCAGAAGGACAGCCCTGGGCACTGAAGCTTTCTTT.

This chain connects TRBV12-5 to TRBJ2-3, with 9 bases identical to TRBD2. After removal of 2 bases from V and 2 bases from J, the junction contained 17 bases not matched to a gene. This CDR3 has 20 amino acids. Germline V gene sequence: CDR1 LGHNT, CDR2 FRNRAP. Written as DNA, the CDR3 is TGTGCTAGTGGTTTGCCCTCGGACAGCGGGGGGCTTCCCCCCACAGATACGCAGTATTTT. This gives the protein CASGLPSDSGGLPPTDTQYF. Looking up the rest from reference TRBV12-5 and TRBJ2-3 gives the full variable domain: DARVTQTPRHKVTEMGQEVTMRCQPILGHNTVFWYRQTMMQGLELLAYFRNRAPLDDSGMPKDRFSAEMPDATLATLKIQPSEPRDSAVYFCASGLPSDSGGLPPTDTQYFGPGTRLTVL.

This sequence joins TRBV5-4 and TRBJ2-6, with 8 bases matching TRBD1. With V trimmed by 7 bases and J by 2 bases, 17 bases remained unmatched. This CDR3 has 19 residues. The germline gives CDR1 SGHNT, CDR2 YYREEE (reference sequence). The CDR3 reads CASAGESQGVVAGANVLTF. The CDR3 DNA is TGTGCCAGCGCCGGGGAATCACAGGGGGTCGTAGCTGGGGCCAACGTCCTGACTTTC. The variable domain in full, completed from reference TRBV5-4 and TRBJ2-6, reads ETGVTQSPTHLIKTRGQQVTLRCSSQSGHNTVSWYQQALGQGPQFIFQYYREEENGRGNFPPRFSGLQFPNYSSELNVNALELDDSALYLCASAGESQGVVAGANVLTFGAGSRLTVL.

The chain has TRBV4-3 and TRBJ2-1; 9 nucleotides align to TRBD2. The CDR3 extends over 15 amino acids. J gave up 6 bases and V 2 bases, and 5 bases lay outside the gene matches. From germline, CDR1 is LGHNA and CDR2 YSLEER. CDR3 amino acids: CASSQQSGGFNEQFF. CDR3 DNA sequence: TGCGCCAGCAGCCAACAAAGCGGGGGGTTCAATGAGCAGTTCTTC.

This clone was seen once. The chain joins TRBV5-1 to TRBJ1-5, with a possible D match to TRBD1 (6 bases). Germline lookup yields CDR1 SGHRS and CDR2 YFSETQ. The germline V and J ends were trimmed by 3 bases and 3 bases, with 25 bases remaining between them. The CDR3 spans 19 residues. CDR3 in amino acids: CASSSGSTTGNTDNQPQHF. The DNA for the CDR3 is TGCGCCAGCAGCTCCGGAAGTACTACAGGGAATACGGACAATCAGCCCCAGCATTTT. The full variable domain, in which reference TRBV5-1 and TRBJ1-5 provide the parts outside the CDR3, is KAGVTQTPRYLIKTRGQQVTLSCSPISGHRSVSWYQQTPGQGLQFLFEYFSETQRNKGNFPGRFSGRQFSNSRSEMNVSTLELGDSALYLCASSSGSTTGNTDNQPQHFGDGTRLSIL.

The chain uses TRBV9 and TRBJ2-7, with D unresolved. The V and J ends lost 0 bases and 1 base respectively, with 8 bases between them. Looked up from germline, CDR1 is SGDLS and CDR2 is YYNGEE. The CDR3 covers 14 residues. The CDR3 protein is CASSVGANSYEQYF. The CDR3 bases are TGTGCCAGCAGCGTAGGCGCAAATTCCTACGAGCAGTACTTC.

This chain links TRBV4-1 with TRBJ1-3, with 8 nucleotides matching TRBD1. The germline CDR1 and CDR2 sequences are MGHRA and YSYEKL. J was trimmed by 2 bases and V by 3 bases; bases with no gene match: 3. CDR3 length: 15 amino acids. The CDR3 loop is CASSHRTGPGNTIYF. CDR3 DNA sequence: TGCGCCAGCAGCCATCGGACAGGGCCTGGAAACACCATATATTTT.

The chain carries TRBV29-1 and TRBJ1-4, with 8 bases lining up with TRBD1. The CDR3 spans 14 residues. CDR1 is SQVTM, CDR2 ANQGSEA, per germline. V lost 6 bases and J lost 2; bases outside the gene matches: 5. The CDR3 region is CSVLDRVTNEKLFF. In DNA, the CDR3 is TGCAGCGTGTTGGACAGGGTGACTAATGAAAAACTGTTTTTT. The whole variable domain, filled in from reference TRBV29-1 and TRBJ1-4, reads SAVISQKPSRDICQRGTSLTIQCQVDSQVTMMFWYRQQPGQSLTLIATANQGSEATYESGFVIDKFPISRPNLTFSTLTVSNMSPEDSSIYLCSVLDRVTNEKLFFGSGTQLSVL.

This clone has only a few counts. This sequence joins TRBV6-1 and TRBJ2-7, with TRBD1 identical over 7 bases. The CDR3 loop spans 14 amino acids. Germline V gene data show CDR1 as MNHNS and CDR2 as SASEGT. With 3 bases clipped from V and 2 bases from J, the junction kept 4 bases outside the gene matches. CDR3 amino acids: CASSELGQTYEQYF. CDR3 DNA sequence: TGTGCCAGCAGTGAGTTGGGACAGACCTACGAGCAGTACTTC.

The V call is TRBV28, the J call TRBJ1-4, with unresolved D. Germline lookup yields CDR1 MDHEN and CDR2 SYDVKM. Trimming removed 3 bases from V and 2 bases from J, with 4 bases in between. The CDR3 runs to 13 residues. Here the CDR3 reads CASSFGTNEKLFF. Written as DNA, the CDR3 is TGTGCCAGCAGTTTCGGGACTAATGAAAAACTGTTTTTT.

This clone has just one count. The V and J genes are TRBV7-8 and TRBJ1-1; unclear D gene. In germline, CDR1 is SGHVS, CDR2 FQNEAQ. This CDR3 is 14 amino acids long. V dropped 5 bases and J dropped 8 bases, with 18 bases sitting between them. CDR3 protein: CASSRSGTIQEAFF. As DNA, the CDR3 is TGTGCCAGCAGCCGGAGTGGCACAATCCAAGAAGCTTTCTTT.

This clone appeared a few times. Other nucleotide sequences from this sample produce the same CDR3. The chain uses TRBV11-3 and TRBJ2-7; D is possibly TRBD2 (5 bases). The CDR3 extends over 15 amino acids. CDR1 SGHNT and CDR2 YENEEA come from the germline V gene. V was shortened by 5 bases and J by 4 bases, with 18 bases between the two germline ends. In nucleotides, the CDR3 is TGTGCCAGCAGCCAGAGGCAGAGGGCGGCATACGAGCAGTACTTC. Protein: CASSQRQRAAYEQYF.

The rearrangement uses TRBV29-1 and TRBJ2-2; a weak D match, TRBD2 (6 bases). The CDR3 spans 12 residues. Germline V gene data show CDR1 as SQVTM and CDR2 as ANQGSEA. V gave up 3 bases and J gave up 4 bases, with 6 bases separating them. The CDR3 region is CSVEGGTGELFF. In nucleotides, the CDR3 is TGCAGCGTTGAGGGGGGCACCGGGGAGCTGTTTTTT.

This chain connects TRBV6-4 to TRBJ2-3; possibly TRBD2 for D (7 bases). V gave up 10 bases and J gave up 8 bases, with 22 bases separating them. Germline values: CDR1 MRHNA, CDR2 SNTAGT. The CDR3 sequence is 14 residues long. This chain's CDR3 is CATSEEGGPVTQYF. The CDR3 region has the DNA TGTGCCACCTCGGAGGAGGGGGGGCCGGTTACGCAGTATTTT.

This clone was observed a few times. This sequence joins TRBV10-2 and TRBJ1-6, with D uncertain. The V and J ends lost 6 bases and 9 bases respectively, with 12 bases between them. CDR1 WSHSY and CDR2 SAAADI come from the germline V gene. The CDR3 contains 13 residues. The CDR3 loop is CASRQSRSSPLHF. The CDR3 DNA sequence: TGCGCCAGCAGACAATCCAGGTCTTCACCCCTCCACTTT.